The present T cell receptor beta chain was sequenced within a study of blood T cell repertoires in COVID-19. Study-wide background: The United States, Italy and Spain provided the acute and convalescent COVID-19 samples. From T cells, B-cell-depleted T cells, or PBMCs came the material, which was cDNA or gDNA.

Per the original methods: Researchers report that nucleated cell counts were estimated from reference gene primer amplification. This table comes from immunoSEQ multiplex PCR, and its TCRdb copy is limited to in-frame clones, with some not included. Clone size and the V and J calls come from that table; the DNA yielded D and trimming. The data contain approximately 69,000 clones, 90% of them singletons. This receptor was identified in a man aged 45 to 65 with acute or convalescent COVID-19. Sequencing used peripheral blood.

Here the CDR3 reads CASSLASWGLQETQYF. The CDR3 bases are TGTGCCAGCAGCTTAGCTTCGTGGGGACTACAAGAGACCCAGTACTTC. V usage is TRBV7-6 and J usage is TRBJ2-5, with TRBD2 matching 7 bases. Per the germline V gene, CDR1 is SGHVS and CDR2 is FNYEAQ. J was trimmed by 2 bases and V by 0 bases; bases with no gene match: 6. This CDR3 is 16 amino acids long.